One sample yielded the 20 T cell receptor beta chains listed below, sequenced in a study of cytomegalovirus exposure and HLA in healthy donors. PCR amplification relied on 60 Vbeta primers (plus 13 Jbeta primers). The assay was immunoSEQ multiplex PCR, and TCRdb's table has in-frame clones only and misses some. This table has about 170,000 clones, around 83% appearing once. Sequencing was performed on PBMCs. These receptors originate from a man aged 18 to 29 in good health and CMV-seropositive.

The rearrangement links TRBV5-1 to TRBJ2-1; TRBD2 matches at 10 bases. V was clipped by 0 bases and J by 4 bases; unmatched bases: 4. The CDR3 has 16 amino acids. CDR1 SGHRS and CDR2 YFSETQ come from the germline V gene. CDR3 sequence (DNA): TGCGCCAGCAGCTTGGCCGCTAGCGGGGGATACAATGAGCAGTTCTTC. It codes for CASSLAASGGYNEQFF.

The V call is TRBV18, the J call TRBJ1-5; no reliable D call. The CDR3 sequence is 15 residues long. The germline V gene has CDR1 KGHSH and CDR2 LQKENI. Trimming removed 3 bases from V and 4 bases from J, with 13 bases in between. The CDR3 DNA reads TGTGCCAGCTCACCCTCGGCCGGGATTAATCAGCCCCAGCATTTT. Its protein product is CASSPSAGINQPQHF.

This chain links TRBV5-4 with TRBJ1-6; D remains ambiguous. This CDR3 spans 15 amino acids. CDR1 is SGHNT, CDR2 YYREEE, per germline (reference sequence). V lost 4 bases and J lost 6, with 14 bases in between. The CDR3 DNA follows: TGTGCCAGCAGCGCCACCCGGGTCCCTAATTCACCCCTCCACTTT. Its protein is CASSATRVPNSPLHF.

The chain uses TRBV7-9 and TRBJ2-3; TRBD1 matches at 8 bases. The CDR3 contains 16 residues. CDR1 SEHNR and CDR2 FQNEAQ come from the germline V gene (reference sequence). Trimming cost V 1 base and J 2 bases; bases outside gene matches: 5. In DNA, the CDR3 is TGTGCCAGCAGCTTAGGGAGGACAGGGTCCACAGATACGCAGTATTTT. It translates to CASSLGRTGSTDTQYF.

The CDR3 nucleotides are TGTGCCAGCAGCCAAGATGGGCAGGGGGGAGAGACCCAGTACTTC. Translated, it gives CASSQDGQGGETQYF. This chain connects TRBV4-2 to TRBJ2-5; maybe TRBD1 (7 bases). Trimming took 0 bases from V and 4 from J, leaving 12 bases between them. The CDR3 runs to 15 residues. The germline V gene has CDR1 LGHNA and CDR2 YNFKEQ.

This clone was recorded a few times. The chain couples TRBV5-1 to TRBJ2-1, with 13 bases matching TRBD2. This CDR3 spans 20 amino acids. Germline V gene data show CDR1 as SGHRS and CDR2 as YFSETQ. Unmatched junction bases numbered 14, after V lost 5 bases and J lost 0 bases. The DNA for the CDR3 is TGCGCCAGCAGGCCCAGACTTTTGACTAGCGGGGGGAGCTCCTACAATGAGCAGTTCTTC. Residues: CASRPRLLTSGGSSYNEQFF.

The CDR3 loop is CASSLEGTGQETQYF. Here the CDR3 DNA reads TGTGCCAGCAGCTTAGAGGGGACAGGACAAGAGACCCAGTACTTC. V and J are TRBV11-3 and TRBJ2-5; 8 bases fit TRBD1. The V gene end was trimmed by 0 bases and the J gene end by 2 bases; junction bases not matched to a gene: 2. The V gene's germline CDR1 is SGHNT and CDR2 YENEEA. This CDR3 spans 15 amino acids.

This clone is a singleton in its sample. The CDR3 sequence is CASSVEPGHPGNTIYF. CDR3 in DNA: TGTGCCAGCAGCGTAGAGCCAGGGCATCCCGGAAACACCATATATTTT. The rearrangement links TRBV9 to TRBJ1-3; a weak D match, TRBD1 (5 bases). There are 16 residues in the CDR3. V lost 0 bases, J lost 4 bases, and 14 bases lay in between. Germline V lookup: CDR1 SGDLS, CDR2 YYNGEE. The whole variable domain, remainder taken from reference TRBV9 and TRBJ1-3, is DSGVTQTPKHLITATGQRVTLRCSPRSGDLSVYWYQQSLDQGLQFLIQYYNGEERAKGNILERFSAQQFPDLHSELNLSSLELGDSALYFCASSVEPGHPGNTIYFGEGSWLTVV.

The chain is built from TRBV4-2 and TRBJ1-1, with 12 bases fitting TRBD1. V lost 0 bases, J lost 0 bases, and 8 bases stayed unmatched. This CDR3 is built from 19 residues. CDR1 and CDR2 (germline): LGHNA, YNFKEQ. The CDR3 DNA reads as TGTGCCAGCAGCCAAGATCGAGGGACAGGGGGCGGAATGAACACTGAAGCTTTCTTT. Residues: CASSQDRGTGGGMNTEAFF.

The rearrangement joins TRBV4-3 to TRBJ1-6; TRBD1 agrees at 9 bases. Trimming removed 8 bases from V and 0 bases from J; junction bases left unmatched: 14. The germline V gene has CDR1 LGHNA and CDR2 YSLEER. This CDR3 has 19 amino acids. The CDR3 DNA is TGCGCCAGCGGCGACTCGACGACAGGGGGTAGCTCCTATAATTCACCCCTCCACTTT. It yields the protein CASGDSTTGGSSYNSPLHF.

The gene calls are TRBV25-1 and TRBJ2-1; TRBD2 aligns across 8 bases. Trimming cost V 2 bases and J 7 bases; bases outside gene matches: 10. Germline V gives CDR1 MGHDK, CDR2 SYGVNS. The length of the CDR3 is 16 residues. CDR3 protein: CASSEMDRGGRNEQFF. CDR3 DNA sequence: TGTGCCAGCAGTGAAATGGATCGGGGGGGTAGGAATGAGCAGTTCTTC. The full variable domain, rest sourced from reference TRBV25-1 and TRBJ2-1, is EADIYQTPRYLVIGTGKKITLECSQTMGHDKMYWYQQDPGMELHLIHYSYGVNSTEKGDLSSESTVSRIRTEHFPLTLESARPSHTSQYLCASSEMDRGGRNEQFFGPGTRLTVL.

This chain connects TRBV27 to TRBJ1-4, with 7 bases that match TRBD1. V gave up 0 bases and J gave up 5 bases; unmatched junction bases: 9. This CDR3 has 17 residues. CDR1 and CDR2 (germline): MNHEY, SMNVEV (reference sequence). This CDR3 is CASSLSYGTAQNEKLFF. As DNA, the CDR3 is TGTGCCAGCAGTTTATCCTATGGGACAGCGCAAAATGAAAAACTGTTTTTT.

The count of this clone is one. The V call is TRBV29-1, the J call TRBJ2-5, with 8 bases fitting TRBD1. The germline gives CDR1 SQVTM, CDR2 ANQGSEA. The CDR3 consists of 15 residues. The J segment lost 5 bases and the V segment lost 3 bases, leaving 11 bases of the junction unmatched. The CDR3 sequence: CSVDLTGTGSETQYF. In nucleotides, the CDR3 is TGCAGCGTTGATCTAACCGGGACAGGTTCGGAGACCCAGTACTTC.

The chain has TRBV7-9 and TRBJ1-3; D unresolved. CDR3 size: 15 residues. Between the trimmed V and J ends, which lost 5 bases and 0 bases, there was a span of 11 bases. Germline loops: CDR1 SEHNR, CDR2 FQNEAQ (reference sequence). CDR3 in DNA: TGTGCCAGCAGCCCTGACACGAACTCTGGAAACACCATATATTTT. It specifies CASSPDTNSGNTIYF.

The V and J genes are TRBV19 and TRBJ1-1; 7 positions match TRBD1. The CDR3 covers 14 residues. Looked up from germline, CDR1 is LNHDA and CDR2 is SQIVND (reference sequence). V shed 7 bases and J 6 bases; nucleotides not matched to a gene: 11. The CDR3 region is CASIGGPGFAEAFF. Here the CDR3 DNA reads TGTGCCAGTATAGGGGGCCCAGGCTTCGCTGAAGCTTTCTTT.

V gene TRBV25-1 combines with J gene TRBJ2-6; weak D call: TRBD1 (5 bases). CDR3 length equals 16 residues. Trimming pared 4 bases from V and 3 bases from J, leaving 13 bases between. Germline V gives CDR1 MGHDK, CDR2 SYGVNS. The CDR3 reads CASSVRAGLGANVLTF. The CDR3 coding sequence is TGTGCCAGCAGTGTGAGAGCAGGGCTTGGGGCCAACGTCCTGACTTTC.

This sequence joins TRBV2 and TRBJ2-5, with D uncertain. The last part of the DNA fits TRBJ2-7 better; the J call may be wrong. The CDR3 extends over 11 amino acids. Looked up from germline, CDR1 is SNHLY and CDR2 is FYNNEI. The CDR3 DNA sequence: TGTGCCAGCGGGTCGCACTACGAGCAGTACTTC. It encodes CASGSHYEQYF.

V usage is TRBV2 and J usage is TRBJ2-2; 8 positions agree with TRBD1. In germline, CDR1 is SNHLY, CDR2 FYNNEI. CDR3 size: 13 residues. V was clipped by 7 bases and J by 5 bases; unmatched bases: 3. CDR3 sequence: CASKQGATGELFF. CDR3 DNA: TGTGCCAGCAAGCAGGGGGCGACCGGGGAGCTGTTTTTT.

This chain connects TRBV5-6 to TRBJ1-3; tentatively, D is TRBD1 (5 bases). Germline loops: CDR1 SGHDT, CDR2 YYEEEE. V was pared by 1 base and J by 0 bases, with 11 bases between. The CDR3 loop spans 16 amino acids. CDR3 in amino acids: CASSLTQVSSGNTIYF. CDR3 nucleotides: TGTGCCAGCAGCTTGACACAGGTTAGCTCTGGAAACACCATATATTTT.

This rearrangement joins TRBV9 to TRBJ2-2, with 7 bases that match TRBD2. CDR3 length: 13 amino acids. Germline assignment: CDR1 SGDLS and CDR2 YYNGEE. V shed 7 bases and J 1 base; nucleotides not matched to a gene: 1. CDR3 protein: CASGLGNTGELFF. CDR3 nucleotide sequence: TGTGCCAGCGGACTAGGGAACACCGGGGAGCTGTTTTTT. Supplemented by reference TRBV9 and TRBJ2-2, the full variable domain reads DSGVTQTPKHLITATGQRVTLRCSPRSGDLSVYWYQQSLDQGLQFLIQYYNGEERAKGNILERFSAQQFPDLHSELNLSSLELGDSALYFCASGLGNTGELFFGEGSRLTVL.